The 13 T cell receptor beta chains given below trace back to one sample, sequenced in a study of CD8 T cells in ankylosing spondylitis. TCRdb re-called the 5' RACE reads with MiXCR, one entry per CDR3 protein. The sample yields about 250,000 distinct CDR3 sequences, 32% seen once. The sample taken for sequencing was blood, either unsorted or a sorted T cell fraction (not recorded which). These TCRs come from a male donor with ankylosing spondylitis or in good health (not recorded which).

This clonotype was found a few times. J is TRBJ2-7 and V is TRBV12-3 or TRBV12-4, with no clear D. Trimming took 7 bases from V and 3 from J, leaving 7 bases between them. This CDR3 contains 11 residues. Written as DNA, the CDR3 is TGTGCCAGCACCACTGGCTACGAGCAGTACTTC. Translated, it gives CASTTGYEQYF.

Here the CDR3 reads CASSPEPNYEQYF. CDR3 coding DNA: TGCGCCAGCAGCCCGGAGCCTAACTACGAGCAGTACTTC. The chain links TRBV5-1 to TRBJ2-7, with D unclear. This CDR3 comprises 13 residues. In germline, CDR1 is SGHRS, CDR2 YFSETQ. The V gene lost 4 bases and the J gene lost 3 bases, with 11 bases spanning the gap.

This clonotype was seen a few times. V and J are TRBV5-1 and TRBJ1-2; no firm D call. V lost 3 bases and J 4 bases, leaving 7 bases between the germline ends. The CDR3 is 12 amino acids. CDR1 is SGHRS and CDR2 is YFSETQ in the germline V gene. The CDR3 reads CASSSTRYGYTF. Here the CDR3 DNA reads TGCGCCAGCAGCTCAACCCGCTATGGCTACACCTTC. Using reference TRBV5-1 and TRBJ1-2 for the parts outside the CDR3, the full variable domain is KAGVTQTPRYLIKTRGQQVTLSCSPISGHRSVSWYQQTPGQGLQFLFEYFSETQRNKGNFPGRFSGRQFSNSRSEMNVSTLELGDSALYLCASSSTRYGYTFGSGTRLTVV.

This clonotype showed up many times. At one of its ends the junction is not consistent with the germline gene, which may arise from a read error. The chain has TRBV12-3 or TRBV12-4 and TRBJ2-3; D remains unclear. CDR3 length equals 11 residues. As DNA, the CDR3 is TGCGCCAGCAGCTTGTCAGATACGCAGTATTTT. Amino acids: CASSLSDTQYF.

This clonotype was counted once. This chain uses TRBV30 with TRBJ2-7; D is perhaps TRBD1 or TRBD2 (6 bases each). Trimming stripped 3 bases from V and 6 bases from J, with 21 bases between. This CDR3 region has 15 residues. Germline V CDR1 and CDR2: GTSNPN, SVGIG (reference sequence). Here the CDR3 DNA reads TGTGCCTGGAGGCCGAGGGGGGTGGTCGTAGGCGAGCAGTACTTC. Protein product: CAWRPRGVVVGEQYF.

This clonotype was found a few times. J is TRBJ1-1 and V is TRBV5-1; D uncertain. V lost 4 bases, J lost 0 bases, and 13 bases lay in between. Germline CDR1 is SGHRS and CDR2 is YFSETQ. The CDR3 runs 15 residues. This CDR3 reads CASSPDGSLNTEAFF. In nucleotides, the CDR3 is TGCGCCAGCAGCCCGGACGGTTCCTTGAACACTGAAGCTTTCTTT.

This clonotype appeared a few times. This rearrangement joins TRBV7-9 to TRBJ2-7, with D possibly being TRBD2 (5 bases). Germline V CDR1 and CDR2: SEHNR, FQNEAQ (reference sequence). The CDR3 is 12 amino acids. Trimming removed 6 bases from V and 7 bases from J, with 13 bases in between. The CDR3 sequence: CASSLTRREQYF. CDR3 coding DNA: TGTGCCAGCAGTCTTACCCGGAGGGAGCAGTACTTC.

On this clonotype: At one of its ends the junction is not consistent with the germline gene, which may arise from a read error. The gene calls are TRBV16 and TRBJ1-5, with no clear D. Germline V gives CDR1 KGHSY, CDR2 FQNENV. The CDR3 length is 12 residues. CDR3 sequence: CASSQYNKPQHF. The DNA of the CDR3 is TGTGCCAGCAGCCAATACAATAAGCCCCAGCATTTT. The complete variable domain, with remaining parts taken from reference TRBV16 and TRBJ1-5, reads GEEVAQTPKHLVRGEGQKAKLYCAPIKGHSYVFWYQQVLKNEFKFLISFQNENVFDETGMPKERFSAKCLPNSPCSLEIQATKLEDSAVYFCASSQYNKPQHFGDGTRLSIL.

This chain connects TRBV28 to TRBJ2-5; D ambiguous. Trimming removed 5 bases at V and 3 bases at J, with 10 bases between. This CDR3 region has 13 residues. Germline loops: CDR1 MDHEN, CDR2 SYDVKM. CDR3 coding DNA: TGTGCCAGCAGTACCCCGGCTGAAGAGACCCAGTACTTC. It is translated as CASSTPAEETQYF.

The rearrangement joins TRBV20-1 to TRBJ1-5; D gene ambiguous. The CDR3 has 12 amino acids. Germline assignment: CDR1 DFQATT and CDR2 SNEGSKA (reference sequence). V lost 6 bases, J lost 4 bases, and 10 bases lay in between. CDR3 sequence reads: CSALAANQPQHF. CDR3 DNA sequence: TGCAGTGCCCTCGCGGCTAATCAGCCCCAGCATTTT.

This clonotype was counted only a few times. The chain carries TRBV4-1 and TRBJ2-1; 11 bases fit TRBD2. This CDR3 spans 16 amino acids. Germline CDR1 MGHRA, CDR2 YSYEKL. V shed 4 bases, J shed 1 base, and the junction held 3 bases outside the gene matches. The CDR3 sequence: CASSRGTSGSYNEQFF. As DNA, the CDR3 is TGCGCCAGCAGCCGTGGGACTAGCGGTTCCTACAATGAGCAGTTCTTC.

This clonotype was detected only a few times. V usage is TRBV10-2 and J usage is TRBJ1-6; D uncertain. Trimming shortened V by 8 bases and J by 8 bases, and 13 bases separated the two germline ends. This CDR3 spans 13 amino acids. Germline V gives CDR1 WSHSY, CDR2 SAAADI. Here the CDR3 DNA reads TGCGCCAGCTGTCCAGAGAAATATTCACCCCTCCACTTT. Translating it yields CASCPEKYSPLHF.

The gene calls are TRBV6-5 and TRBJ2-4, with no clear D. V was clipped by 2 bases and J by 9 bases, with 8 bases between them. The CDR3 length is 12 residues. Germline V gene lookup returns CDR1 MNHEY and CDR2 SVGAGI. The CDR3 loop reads CASSYLGGIQYF. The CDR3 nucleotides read TGTGCCAGCAGTTACCTGGGCGGCATTCAGTACTTC.